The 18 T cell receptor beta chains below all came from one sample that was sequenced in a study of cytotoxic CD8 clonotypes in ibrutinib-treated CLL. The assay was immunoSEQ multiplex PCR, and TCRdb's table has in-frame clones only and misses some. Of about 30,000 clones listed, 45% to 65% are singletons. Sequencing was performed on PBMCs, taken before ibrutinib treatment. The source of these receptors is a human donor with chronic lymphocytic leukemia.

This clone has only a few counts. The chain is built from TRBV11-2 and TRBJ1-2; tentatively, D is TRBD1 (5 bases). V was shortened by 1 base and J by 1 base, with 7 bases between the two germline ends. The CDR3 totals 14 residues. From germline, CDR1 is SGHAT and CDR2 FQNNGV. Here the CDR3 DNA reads TGTGCCAGCAGCTTAGTCGGGGGTAACTATGGCTACACCTTC. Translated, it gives CASSLVGGNYGYTF.

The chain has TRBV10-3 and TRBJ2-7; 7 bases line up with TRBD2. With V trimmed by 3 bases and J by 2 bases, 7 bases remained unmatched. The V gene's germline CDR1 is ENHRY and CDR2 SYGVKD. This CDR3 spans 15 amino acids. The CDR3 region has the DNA TGTGCCATCAGTGACGCCGGTGGGGGGGCCTACGAGCAGTACTTC. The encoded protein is CAISDAGGGAYEQYF.

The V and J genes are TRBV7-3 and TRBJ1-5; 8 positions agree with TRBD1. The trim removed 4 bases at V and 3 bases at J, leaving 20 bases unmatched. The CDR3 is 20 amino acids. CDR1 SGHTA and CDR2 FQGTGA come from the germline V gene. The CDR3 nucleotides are TGTGCCAGCAGCTCAGGGACCTGGGTTTTCAGGGGGCCCTTCAATCAGCCCCAGCATTTT. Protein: CASSSGTWVFRGPFNQPQHF.

CDR3 DNA sequence: TGTGCCAGCAGCTCTGGAGGGGCAGATACGCAGTATTTT. It yields the protein CASSSGGADTQYF. V usage is TRBV9 and J usage is TRBJ2-3; a possible D gene is TRBD2 (6 bases). The CDR3 loop spans 13 amino acids. Germline CDR1 reads SGDLS; CDR2 reads YYNGEE. The germline V and J ends were trimmed by 4 bases and 4 bases, with 10 bases remaining between them.

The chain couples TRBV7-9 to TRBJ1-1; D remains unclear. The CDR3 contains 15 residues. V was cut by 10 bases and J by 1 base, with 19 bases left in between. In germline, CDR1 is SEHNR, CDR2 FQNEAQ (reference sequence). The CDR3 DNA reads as TGTGCCATCCGACTGGAACCATTCAAGAACACTGAAGCTTTCTTT. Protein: CAIRLEPFKNTEAFF.

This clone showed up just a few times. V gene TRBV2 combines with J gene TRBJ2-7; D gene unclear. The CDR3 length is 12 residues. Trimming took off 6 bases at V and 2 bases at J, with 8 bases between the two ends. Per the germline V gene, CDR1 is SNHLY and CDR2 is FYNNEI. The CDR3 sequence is CASRISTYEQYF. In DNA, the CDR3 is TGTGCCAGCAGAATATCCACCTACGAGCAGTACTTC. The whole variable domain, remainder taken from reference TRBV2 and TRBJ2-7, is EPEVTQTPSHQVTQMGQEVILRCVPISNHLYFYWYRQILGQKVEFLVSFYNNEISEKSEIFDDQFSVERPDGSNFTLKIRSTKLEDSAMYFCASRISTYEQYFGPGTRLTVT.

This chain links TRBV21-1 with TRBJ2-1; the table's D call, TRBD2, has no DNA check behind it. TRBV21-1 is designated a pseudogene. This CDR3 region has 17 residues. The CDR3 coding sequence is TGTGCCAGCAGCCCCCGGGGGAGACAGTTAATATACAATGAGCAGTTCTTC. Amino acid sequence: CASSPRGRQLIYNEQFF.

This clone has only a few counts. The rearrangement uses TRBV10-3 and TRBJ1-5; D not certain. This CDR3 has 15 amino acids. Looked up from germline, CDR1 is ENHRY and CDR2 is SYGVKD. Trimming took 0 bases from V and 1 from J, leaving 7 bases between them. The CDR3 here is CAISESADSNQPQHF. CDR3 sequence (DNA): TGTGCCATCAGTGAGTCGGCAGACAGCAATCAGCCCCAGCATTTT.

This chain's CDR3 is CASRKDRSSYNEQFF. Here the CDR3 DNA reads TGTGCCAGCAGGAAAGATAGGAGCTCCTACAATGAGCAGTTCTTC. V gene TRBV7-2 combines with J gene TRBJ2-1; unclear D gene. The V end lost 6 bases, the J end lost 0 bases, and 12 bases lay between the germline ends. This CDR3 comprises 15 residues. Per the germline V gene, CDR1 is SGHTA and CDR2 is FQGNSA.

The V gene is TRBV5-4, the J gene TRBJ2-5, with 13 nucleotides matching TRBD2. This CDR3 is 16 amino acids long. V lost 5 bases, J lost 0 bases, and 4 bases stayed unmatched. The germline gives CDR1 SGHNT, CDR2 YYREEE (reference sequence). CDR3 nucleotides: TGTGCCAGCAGATTCGGGACTAGCGGGAACCAAGAGACCCAGTACTTC. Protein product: CASRFGTSGNQETQYF. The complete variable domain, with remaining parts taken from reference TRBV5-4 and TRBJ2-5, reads ETGVTQSPTHLIKTRGQQVTLRCSSQSGHNTVSWYQQALGQGPQFIFQYYREEENGRGNFPPRFSGLQFPNYSSELNVNALELDDSALYLCASRFGTSGNQETQYFGPGTRLLVL.

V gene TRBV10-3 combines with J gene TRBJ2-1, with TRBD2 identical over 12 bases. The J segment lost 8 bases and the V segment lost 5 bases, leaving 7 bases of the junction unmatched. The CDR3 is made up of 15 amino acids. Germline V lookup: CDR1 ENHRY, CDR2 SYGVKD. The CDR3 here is CAISSSGRAGHEQFF. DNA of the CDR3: TGTGCCATCAGTTCTAGCGGGAGGGCCGGCCATGAGCAGTTCTTC.

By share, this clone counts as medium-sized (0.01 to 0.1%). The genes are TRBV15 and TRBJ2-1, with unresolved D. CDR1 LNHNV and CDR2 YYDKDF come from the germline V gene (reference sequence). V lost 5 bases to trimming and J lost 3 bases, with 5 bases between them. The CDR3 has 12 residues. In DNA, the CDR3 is TGTGCCACCAGCGTGGGCTACAATGAGCAGTTCTTC. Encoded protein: CATSVGYNEQFF.

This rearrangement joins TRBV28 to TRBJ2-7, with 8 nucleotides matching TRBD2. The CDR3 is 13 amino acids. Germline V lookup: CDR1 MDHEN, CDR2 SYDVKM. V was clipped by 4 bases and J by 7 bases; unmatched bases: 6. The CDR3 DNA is TGTGCCAGCAGTTCAGGACTAGCCAAGGAGCAGTACTTC. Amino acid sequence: CASSSGLAKEQYF.

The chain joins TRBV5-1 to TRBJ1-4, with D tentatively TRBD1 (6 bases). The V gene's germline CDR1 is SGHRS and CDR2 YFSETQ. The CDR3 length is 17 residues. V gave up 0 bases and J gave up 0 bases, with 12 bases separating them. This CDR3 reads CASSLGFRGATNEKLFF. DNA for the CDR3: TGCGCCAGCAGCTTGGGCTTCAGGGGAGCAACTAATGAAAAACTGTTTTTT.

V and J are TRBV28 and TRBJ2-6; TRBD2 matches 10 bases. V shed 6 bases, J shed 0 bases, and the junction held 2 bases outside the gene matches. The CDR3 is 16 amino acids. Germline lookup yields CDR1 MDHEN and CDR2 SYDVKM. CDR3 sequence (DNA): TGTGCCAGCAGACTAGCGGGACGCTCTGGGGCCAACGTCCTGACTTTC. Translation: CASRLAGRSGANVLTF.

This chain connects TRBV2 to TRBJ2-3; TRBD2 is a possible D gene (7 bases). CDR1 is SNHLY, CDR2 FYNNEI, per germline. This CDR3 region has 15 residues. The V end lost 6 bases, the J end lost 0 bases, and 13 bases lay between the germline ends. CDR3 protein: CASSGGTTSTDTQYF. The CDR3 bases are TGTGCCAGCAGCGGGGGGACAACTAGCACAGATACGCAGTATTTT.

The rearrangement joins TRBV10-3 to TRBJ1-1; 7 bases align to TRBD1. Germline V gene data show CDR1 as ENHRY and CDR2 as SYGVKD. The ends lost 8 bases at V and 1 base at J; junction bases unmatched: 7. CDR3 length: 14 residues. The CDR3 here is CAIASGTENTEAFF. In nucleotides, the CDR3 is TGTGCCATCGCCTCGGGGACAGAGAACACTGAAGCTTTCTTT.

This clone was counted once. The CDR3 nucleotides are TGTGCCAGCAGTTTAAACGGCGAGCAGTACTTC. Protein product: CASSLNGEQYF. This chain uses TRBV27 with TRBJ2-7, with D hard to call. V was clipped by 2 bases and J by 6 bases, with 5 bases between them. This CDR3 region has 11 residues. CDR1 is MNHEY and CDR2 is SMNVEV in the germline V gene (reference sequence).